The next 4 T cell receptor beta chains were all read from a single sample in a study of beta chain features in type 1 diabetes. No cognate antigen is known for these TCRs. Study results and limitations: Among patients with Type 1 diabetes, TCRB CDR3s were moderately but significantly shorter in every one of the four CD4+ subsets.

Expressed TCRB transcripts were sequenced, since all the RNA that had been isolated was reverse transcribed. Clones were sequenced by immunoSEQ multiplex PCR, and TCRdb holds only the in-frame ones, with some missing. The data contain about 740,000 clones, around 15% of them singletons. The material sequenced was naive CD4+ T cells from blood. These receptor sequences come from a man between 18 and 35 years old with type 1 diabetes.

This clone was seen a handful of times. The chain carries TRBV28 and TRBJ2-2; a weak D match, TRBD1 (6 bases). From germline, CDR1 is MDHEN and CDR2 SYDVKM. V was trimmed by 4 bases and J by 4 bases, leaving 10 bases between them. The CDR3 runs to 14 residues. This chain's CDR3 is CASSSGQITGELFF. CDR3 sequence (DNA): TGTGCCAGCAGTTCCGGACAGATCACCGGGGAGCTGTTTTTT.

In its sample, this clone was seen a few times. The CDR3 is CASSPGYSNQPQHF. DNA for the CDR3: TGTGCCAGCAGTCCAGGTTATAGCAATCAGCCCCAGCATTTT. The chain employs TRBV27 and TRBJ1-5; D unresolved. Germline lookup yields CDR1 MNHEY and CDR2 SMNVEV (reference sequence). Trimming took off 5 bases at V and 0 bases at J, with 8 bases between the two ends. The CDR3 is 14 amino acids.

This clone was observed a handful of times. V and J are TRBV7-6 and TRBJ1-5; no clear D. The CDR3 runs to 13 residues. V lost 4 bases to trimming and J lost 0 bases, with 4 bases between them. CDR1 and CDR2 (germline): SGHVS, FNYEAQ. CDR3 protein: CASSSNSNQPQHF. The CDR3 region has the DNA TGTGCCAGCAGCTCGAATAGCAATCAGCCCCAGCATTTT. Drawing the rest from reference TRBV7-6 and TRBJ1-5, the complete variable domain is GAGVSQSPRYKVTKRGQDVALRCDPISGHVSLYWYRQALGQGPEFLTYFNYEAQQDKSGLPNDRFSAERPEGSISTLTIQRTEQRDSAMYRCASSSNSNQPQHFGDGTRLSIL.

This clone came up a few times. This sequence joins TRBV14 and TRBJ2-6; no reliable D call. The V gene's germline CDR1 is SGHDN and CDR2 FVKESK. V shed 0 bases and J shed 4 bases, with 10 bases lying between them. This CDR3 region has 16 residues. CDR3 amino acids: CASSQEGRIGANVLTF. The CDR3 coding sequence is TGTGCCAGCAGCCAAGAAGGGCGCATAGGGGCCAACGTCCTGACTTTC.